The source of this T cell receptor beta chain is a study of cytomegalovirus exposure and HLA in healthy donors. PCR used 60 Vbeta primers and 13 Jbeta primers. Sequencing used immunoSEQ multiplex PCR; TCRdb keeps in-frame clones, though not all of them. The sample lists around 200,000 clones; approximately 85% were seen once. Germline V gene data show CDR1 as LNHDA and CDR2 as SQIVND (reference sequence). Trimming shortened V by 6 bases and J by 5 bases, and 8 bases separated the two germline ends. The CDR3 is 11 residues long. Samples came from healthy bone marrow donors. The receptor comes from a young woman in good health and CMV-seronegative. This chain uses TRBV19 with TRBJ2-7; D call uncertain. Specimen: PBMCs. As DNA, the CDR3 is TGTGCCAGTAGAAATCAGGACGAGCAGTACTTC. Its protein is CASRNQDEQYF.